A single sample is the source of the 27 T cell receptor beta chains below, sequenced in a study of blood T cell repertoires in COVID-19. Sequenced by immunoSEQ multiplex PCR; TCRdb stores in-frame clones only, minus some. The data contain under 70,000 clones, about nine tenths of them singletons. Sequenced: peripheral blood. These receptors all stem from a woman aged 60-75 years with active or convalescent COVID-19.

This chain joins TRBV30 and TRBJ1-5; D is uncertain. The germline V gene has CDR1 GTSNPN and CDR2 SVGIG (reference sequence). Trimming cost V 1 base and J 1 base, with 8 bases left between them. The CDR3 totals 14 residues. CDR3 protein: CAWSAGISNQPQHF. DNA of the CDR3: TGTGCCTGGAGTGCGGGGATAAGCAATCAGCCCCAGCATTTT. The complete variable domain, with remaining parts taken from reference TRBV30 and TRBJ1-5, reads SQTIHQWPATLVQPVGSPLSLECTVEGTSNPNLYWYRQAAGRGLQLLFYSVGIGQISSEVPQNLSASRPQDRQFILSSKKLLLSDSGFYLCAWSAGISNQPQHFGDGTRLSIL.

The J gene is TRBJ2-7, the V gene TRBV6-1; tentatively, D is TRBD1 (5 bases). CDR1 and CDR2 from the germline V gene are MNHNS and SASEGT. The CDR3 runs 14 residues. The ends were cut back, 2 bases at V and 3 bases at J, with 11 bases in the middle. The CDR3: CASSETAGYYEQYF. The CDR3 DNA sequence: TGTGCCAGCAGTGAAACGGCAGGGTACTACGAGCAGTACTTC.

This clone was counted a single time. V is TRBV7-6 and J is TRBJ1-3; TRBD1 matches 7 bases. The CDR3 loop spans 18 amino acids. Germline assignment: CDR1 SGHVS and CDR2 FNYEAQ. Trimming took 1 base from V and 0 from J; bases not matched to a gene: 9. The CDR3 loop is CASSLVDRAVTSGNTIYF. Written as DNA, the CDR3 is TGTGCCAGCAGCTTAGTAGACAGGGCGGTTACCTCTGGAAACACCATATATTTT.

V gene TRBV28 combines with J gene TRBJ2-1, with TRBD1 as a possible D gene (6 bases). The V gene's germline CDR1 is MDHEN and CDR2 SYDVKM. CDR3 length: 17 residues. The ends were cut back, 1 base at V and 5 bases at J, with 18 bases in the middle. This CDR3 reads CASSLYGTFLLDNEQFF. The CDR3 DNA reads TGTGCCAGCAGTTTATATGGGACATTCTTGCTTGACAATGAGCAGTTCTTC.

V is TRBV5-8 and J is TRBJ1-2; D possibly corresponds to TRBD1 (5 bases). V was shortened by 2 bases and J by 8 bases, with 16 bases between the two germline ends. The CDR3 contains 14 residues. From germline, CDR1 is SGHTS and CDR2 YDEGEE. CDR3 protein: CASSFRGKVGGYTF. The CDR3 DNA reads TGTGCCAGCAGCTTTCGGGGGAAAGTAGGGGGCTACACCTTC.

Here the CDR3 DNA reads TGTGCCAGCAGCCTGGAGGCAGGTGGACTAAACACAGATACGCAGTATTTT. This encodes CASSLEAGGLNTDTQYF. V and J are TRBV11-2 and TRBJ2-3; possibly TRBD2 for D (6 bases). Germline CDR1 reads SGHAT; CDR2 reads FQNNGV. The V end was cut by 5 bases, the J end by 2 bases, with 20 bases between. CDR3 length equals 17 residues.

This clone was seen a few times. This sequence joins TRBV5-1 and TRBJ1-5; maybe TRBD1 (6 bases). Trimming shortened V by 0 bases and J by 7 bases, and 14 bases separated the two germline ends. CDR1 and CDR2 from the germline V gene are SGHRS and YFSETQ. The CDR3 has 15 residues. CDR3 nucleotide sequence: TGCGCCAGCAGCTTGGATGCAGGGGATCAGCAGCCCCAGCATTTT. This translates into CASSLDAGDQQPQHF.

The rearrangement links TRBV28 to TRBJ1-4; possible D gene TRBD1, 6 bases. This CDR3 has 16 amino acids. Trimming took off 6 bases at V and 7 bases at J, with 21 bases between the two ends. Germline CDR1 is MDHEN and CDR2 is SYDVKM. CDR3 region: CASSVSPGGGIEKLFF. Here the CDR3 DNA reads TGTGCCAGCAGCGTATCACCGGGAGGGGGGATTGAAAAACTGTTTTTT.

The chain has TRBV7-8 and TRBJ2-3; a weak D match, TRBD2 (6 bases). From germline, CDR1 is SGHVS and CDR2 FQNEAQ. This CDR3 has 14 amino acids. V was trimmed by 1 base and J by 8 bases, leaving 13 bases between them. The CDR3 loop is CASSLGDFLGTQYF. CDR3 nucleotides: TGTGCCAGCAGCTTAGGGGACTTCTTGGGTACGCAGTATTTT. Full variable domain (outside the CDR3, taken from reference TRBV7-8 and TRBJ2-3): GAGVSQSPRYKVAKRGQDVALRCDPISGHVSLFWYQQALGQGPEFLTYFQNEAQLDKSGLPSDRFFAERPEGSVSTLKIQRTQQEDSAVYLCASSLGDFLGTQYFGPGTRLTVL.

The J gene is TRBJ1-2, the V gene TRBV6-2 or TRBV6-3; D gene uncertain. The CDR3 length is 15 residues. Germline CDR1 MNHEY, CDR2 SVGEGT. The V end was cut by 2 bases, the J end by 1 base, with 11 bases between. The CDR3 spells CASSYGKDFNYGYTF. CDR3 in DNA: TGTGCCAGCAGTTACGGGAAGGACTTTAACTATGGCTACACCTTC.

The rearrangement joins TRBV27 to TRBJ1-6; no firm D call. The CDR3 is made up of 16 amino acids. V lost 3 bases, J lost 0 bases, and 9 bases lay in between. Germline V gene lookup returns CDR1 MNHEY and CDR2 SMNVEV (reference sequence). CDR3 nucleotides: TGTGCCAGCAGTTTCGAGGGTAGCTCCTATAATTCACCCCTCCACTTT. Translated, it gives CASSFEGSSYNSPLHF.

V is TRBV2 and J is TRBJ1-2, with 8 bases matching TRBD1. The CDR3 sequence is 15 residues long. Germline V lookup: CDR1 SNHLY, CDR2 FYNNEI. V lost 6 bases and J lost 4; bases outside the gene matches: 10. The chain's CDR3 is CASSPQGAISYGYTF. DNA for the CDR3: TGTGCCAGCAGCCCCCAGGGGGCTATTAGCTATGGCTACACCTTC.

The V gene is TRBV30, the J gene TRBJ2-1; 12 bases are a match to TRBD2. Looked up from germline, CDR1 is GTSNPN and CDR2 is SVGIG (reference sequence). With 3 bases clipped from V and 4 bases from J, the junction kept 7 bases outside the gene matches. This CDR3 contains 16 residues. This CDR3 reads CAWRLAGGNHYNEQFF. The CDR3 DNA reads as TGTGCCTGGAGACTAGCGGGGGGAAACCATTACAATGAGCAGTTCTTC.

The chain joins TRBV19 to TRBJ1-2; D is unclear. Trimming removed 5 bases at V and 1 base at J, with 11 bases between. The CDR3 consists of 14 residues. Germline CDR1 LNHDA, CDR2 SQIVND (reference sequence). CDR3 DNA sequence: TGTGCCAGTAGTCCGACGGGGTTTAACTATGGCTACACCTTC. It yields the protein CASSPTGFNYGYTF.

V gene TRBV28 combines with J gene TRBJ1-5; 9 bases are shared with TRBD1. V shed 3 bases and J 5 bases; nucleotides not matched to a gene: 5. The CDR3 runs to 15 residues. Germline loops: CDR1 MDHEN, CDR2 SYDVKM. The CDR3 region is CASSLGTGSDQPQHF. CDR3 nucleotide sequence: TGTGCCAGCAGTTTGGGGACAGGGTCCGATCAGCCCCAGCATTTT.

In regard to this clone: Other DNA sequences in the same sample also yield this CDR3. J is TRBJ2-7 and V is TRBV5-8; D unclear. Germline-derived CDR1 and CDR2 are SGHTS and YDEGEE. Trimming stripped 5 bases from V and 3 bases from J, with 9 bases between. There are 12 residues in the CDR3. CDR3 coding DNA: TGTGCCAGCAGTTCTCCACTCTACGAGCAGTACTTC. Its translation is CASSSPLYEQYF.

This chain links TRBV11-3 with TRBJ2-7; 7 nucleotides agree with TRBD2. This CDR3 is built from 14 residues. CDR1 SGHNT and CDR2 YENEEA come from the germline V gene. J was trimmed by 5 bases and V by 0 bases; bases with no gene match: 4. The CDR3 DNA reads TGTGCCAGCAGCTTAGATGCGGGAGCCGACGAGCAGTACTTC. Its translation is CASSLDAGADEQYF.

The V gene is TRBV7-9, the J gene TRBJ2-7, with D uncertain. Germline CDR1 SEHNR, CDR2 FQNEAQ (reference sequence). The CDR3 extends over 14 amino acids. V lost 4 bases, J lost 7 bases, and 17 bases lay in between. CDR3 DNA sequence: TGTGCCAGCAGCTCGACTCCACTTACGAGGGAGCAGTACTTC. Translation gives CASSSTPLTREQYF.

This clone was seen only once. The chain recombines TRBV3-1 (or the pseudogene TRBV3-2) with TRBJ1-4; D is unclear. From germline, CDR1 is LGHDT and CDR2 YNNKEL (reference sequence). V gave up 2 bases and J gave up 5 bases, with 6 bases separating them. The CDR3 has 13 residues. The CDR3 loop is CASSQSKNEKLFF. The CDR3, as DNA: TGTGCCAGCAGCCAAAGCAAGAATGAAAAACTGTTTTTT.

The chain couples TRBV28 to TRBJ2-1; tentatively, D is TRBD2 (6 bases). Germline lookup yields CDR1 MDHEN and CDR2 SYDVKM. The CDR3 is made up of 14 amino acids. Deletions cut 5 bases from V and 5 bases from J, with 13 bases between. CDR3 sequence (DNA): TGTGCCAGCAGTGTGACTAGTCTCAACAATGAGCAGTTCTTC. Translation: CASSVTSLNNEQFF.

V gene TRBV12-3 or TRBV12-4 combines with J gene TRBJ2-7; no firm D call. V lost 3 bases to trimming and J lost 2 bases, with 5 bases between them. The CDR3 has 12 amino acids. The CDR3 loop is CASSLNTYEQYF. The DNA for the CDR3 is TGTGCCAGCAGTTTGAACACCTACGAGCAGTACTTC.

The rearrangement links TRBV6-5 to TRBJ2-1, with 7 positions matching TRBD2. CDR1 MNHEY and CDR2 SVGAGI come from the germline V gene. The CDR3 covers 15 residues. The J segment lost 4 bases and the V segment lost 5 bases, leaving 8 bases of the junction unmatched. The CDR3 nucleotides are TGTGCCAGCAGTAGATGGACTAGAGGTTACAATGAGCAGTTCTTC. Its translation is CASSRWTRGYNEQFF.

This clone was picked up one time. The chain combines TRBV12-3 or TRBV12-4 with TRBJ1-1; a possible D gene is TRBD1 (5 bases). The CDR3 totals 11 residues. Trimming removed 4 bases at V and 11 bases at J, with 11 bases between. The CDR3 sequence: CASSWQGGAFF. The CDR3 nucleotides read TGTGCCAGCAGTTGGCAGGGAGGCGCTTTCTTT.

V usage is TRBV27 and J usage is TRBJ1-2, with TRBD1 matching 9 bases. Germline V CDR1 and CDR2: MNHEY, SMNVEV (reference sequence). V lost 8 bases, J lost 4 bases, and 8 bases stayed unmatched. The CDR3 covers 14 residues. The CDR3 region has the DNA TGTGCCAGCTGTACAGGGGGCGCCTCCTATGGCTACACCTTC. Translating gives CASCTGGASYGYTF.

This clone was seen just once. The chain is built from TRBV9 and TRBJ2-7, with D possibly TRBD2 on 5 matching bases. Trimming took off 4 bases at V and 1 base at J, with 15 bases between the two ends. Germline CDR1 is SGDLS and CDR2 is YYNGEE. The CDR3 spans 15 residues. CDR3 amino acids: CASSPSSGSSYEQYF. The CDR3 coding sequence is TGTGCCAGCAGCCCTTCGTCGGGATCTTCCTACGAGCAGTACTTC.

This clone was recorded once. This chain's CDR3 is CASSLIGSTEAFF. The CDR3 coding sequence is TGTGCCAGCAGCTTAATAGGGAGCACTGAAGCTTTCTTT. The rearrangement links TRBV7-9 to TRBJ1-1; D is unclear. Per the germline V gene, CDR1 is SEHNR and CDR2 is FQNEAQ (reference sequence). Trimming shortened V by 2 bases and J by 4 bases, and 8 bases separated the two germline ends. The CDR3 is 13 residues long.

The CDR3 spells CASSSVTDTQYF. The CDR3 nucleotides are TGTGCCAGCAGTTCAGTCACAGATACGCAGTATTTT. V is TRBV6-5 and J is TRBJ2-3; D unclear. The CDR3 is made up of 12 amino acids. The V gene lost 4 bases and the J gene lost 2 bases, with 4 bases spanning the gap. Per germline, CDR1 MNHEY and CDR2 SVGAGI.